This entry lists 24 T cell receptor beta chains sequenced from one sample in a study of graft-versus-host responses after intestinal transplantation. The assay was immunoSEQ multiplex PCR, and TCRdb's table has in-frame clones only and misses some. Seen here are tens of thousands of clones, roughly 84% observed once, and the top ten hold 0.39%. These receptors lack a known antigen. The sequenced sample was unstimulated CD4+ T cells sorted from spleen or lymph node cells, obtained before transplant. These receptors were collected from a human donor who was the organ donor for an intestinal transplant.

The chain carries TRBV28 and TRBJ1-1; tentatively, D is TRBD1 (6 bases). This CDR3 has 15 residues. Germline V gene lookup returns CDR1 MDHEN and CDR2 SYDVKM. V was cut by 7 bases and J by 0 bases, with 15 bases left in between. CDR3 protein: CASTGAVPMNTEAFF. The CDR3 bases are TGTGCCAGCACAGGGGCCGTTCCCATGAACACTGAAGCTTTCTTT.

V is TRBV29-1 and J is TRBJ1-4; no definite D call. The CDR3 has 13 residues. Germline V gene data show CDR1 as SQVTM and CDR2 as ANQGSEA. With 7 bases removed from V and 5 bases from J, the gap between germline ends came to 14 bases. The CDR3 DNA is TGCAGCGCCTACAGCCGATTAAATGAAAAACTGTTTTTT. It translates to CSAYSRLNEKLFF.

The chain joins TRBV5-1 to TRBJ2-7, with D uncertain. This CDR3 has 14 residues. CDR1 SGHRS and CDR2 YFSETQ come from the germline V gene. V lost 1 base and J 0 bases, leaving 8 bases between the germline ends. As DNA, the CDR3 is TGCGCCAGCAGCTTGACAGAGAGCTCCTACGAGCAGTACGTC. Translation: CASSLTESSYEQYV.

This chain links TRBV5-1 with TRBJ2-1; TRBD2 matches 7 bases. The CDR3 is 13 residues long. J gave up 12 bases and V 3 bases, and 9 bases lay outside the gene matches. CDR1 is SGHRS and CDR2 is YFSETQ in the germline V gene. The CDR3 coding sequence is TGCGCCAGCAGCTCCTCGACTAGCCCAGGGCAGTTCTTC. Protein product: CASSSSTSPGQFF.

This clone was counted once. J is TRBJ1-3 and V is TRBV5-4; no reliable D call. The CDR3 is 13 amino acids. Between the trimmed V and J ends, which lost 1 base and 1 base, there was a span of 3 bases. Germline V gives CDR1 SGHNT, CDR2 YYREEE (reference sequence). CDR3 nucleotide sequence: TGTGCCAGCAGCTTGACATCTGGAAACACCATATATTTT. Its protein product is CASSLTSGNTIYF. Full variable domain (missing parts from reference TRBV5-4 and TRBJ1-3): ETGVTQSPTHLIKTRGQQVTLRCSSQSGHNTVSWYQQALGQGPQFIFQYYREEENGRGNFPPRFSGLQFPNYSSELNVNALELDDSALYLCASSLTSGNTIYFGEGSWLTVV.

The chain joins TRBV6-4 to TRBJ1-6, with D maybe TRBD1 (6 bases). The V end was cut by 0 bases, the J end by 8 bases, with 11 bases between. Germline CDR1 MRHNA, CDR2 SNTAGT. The CDR3 runs to 15 residues. CDR3 sequence: CASSDSTGTHSPLHF. The DNA of the CDR3 is TGTGCCAGCAGTGACTCAACAGGGACGCATTCACCCCTCCACTTT.

V gene TRBV5-6 combines with J gene TRBJ1-2, with D tentatively TRBD1 (5 bases). Per germline, CDR1 SGHDT and CDR2 YYEEEE. Trimming stripped 0 bases from V and 7 bases from J, with 10 bases between. There are 13 residues in the CDR3. DNA of the CDR3: TGTGCCAGCAGCTTGGCAGGGACTTCTGGCTACACCTTC. It translates to CASSLAGTSGYTF.

The rearrangement uses TRBV28 and TRBJ1-5; 11 nucleotides line up with TRBD1. Germline V gene sequence: CDR1 MDHEN, CDR2 SYDVKM. With 6 bases clipped from V and 8 bases from J, the junction kept 12 bases outside the gene matches. This CDR3 spans 16 amino acids. This CDR3 is CASRQDRGPRSEPQHF. The DNA for the CDR3 is TGTGCCAGCAGACAGGACAGGGGGCCGAGGTCGGAGCCCCAGCATTTT.

The rearrangement links TRBV11-2 to TRBJ1-5; D unresolved. The CDR3 consists of 13 residues. Deletions cut 0 bases from V and 10 bases from J, with 10 bases between. Germline lookup yields CDR1 SGHAT and CDR2 FQNNGV. Here the CDR3 DNA reads TGTGCCAGCAGCTTAGAGGGCTTCCGACCCCAGCATTTT. Protein sequence: CASSLEGFRPQHF.

The chain is built from TRBV19 and TRBJ1-5, with 8 positions matching TRBD1. The germline CDR1 and CDR2 sequences are LNHDA and SQIVND (reference sequence). The ends lost 5 bases at V and 4 bases at J; junction bases unmatched: 10. The CDR3 has 16 amino acids. The CDR3 is CASSSQGAWVNQPQHF. CDR3 sequence (DNA): TGTGCCAGTAGTTCCCAGGGGGCCTGGGTGAATCAGCCCCAGCATTTT.

This clone turned up a few times. The chain carries TRBV6-1 and TRBJ2-7; no clear D gene. The CDR3 has 14 residues. V lost 8 bases, J lost 3 bases, and 17 bases lay in between. The germline gives CDR1 MNHNS, CDR2 SASEGT. CDR3 bases: TGTGCCAGCTCGGAAAGCAGGACGGACTACGAGCAGTACGTC. This translates into CASSESRTDYEQYV.

This clone was observed a handful of times. V is TRBV4-3 and J is TRBJ1-6; TRBD1 agrees at 8 bases. The CDR3 runs 14 residues. From germline, CDR1 is LGHNA and CDR2 YSLEER. V trimming: 4 bases; J trimming: 6 bases; junction bases outside the gene matches: 2. In DNA, the CDR3 is TGCGCCAGCAGCCCAGGACAGGGTAATTCACCCCTCCACTTT. This encodes CASSPGQGNSPLHF.

This clone has just one count. The chain has TRBV5-1 and TRBJ2-3; TRBD2 might be the D (6 bases). CDR3 length equals 15 residues. Trimming took 0 bases from V and 5 from J, leaving 13 bases between them. Germline CDR1 is SGHRS and CDR2 is YFSETQ. The CDR3 spells CASSLDPGRQDTQYF. For the CDR3, the DNA is TGCGCCAGCAGCTTGGATCCAGGGAGGCAAGATACGCAGTATTTT.

This clone has a single count. This chain links TRBV6-5 with TRBJ1-1; D is uncertain. This CDR3 spans 11 amino acids. Germline CDR1 and CDR2: MNHEY and SVGAGI. V gave up 5 bases and J gave up 3 bases, with 4 bases separating them. The CDR3 DNA follows: TGTGCCAGCAGTCGGGACACTGAAGCTTTCTTT. Its translation is CASSRDTEAFF.

The chain has TRBV7-9 and TRBJ1-6; no clear D. Per the germline V gene, CDR1 is SEHNR and CDR2 is FQNEAQ (reference sequence). V lost 2 bases to trimming and J lost 5 bases, with 7 bases between them. The CDR3 contains 14 residues. The CDR3 here is CASSLSGDNSPLHF. The CDR3, as DNA: TGTGCCAGCAGCTTATCCGGGGATAATTCACCCCTCCACTTT.

The rearrangement links TRBV5-1 to TRBJ2-7; possible D gene TRBD1, 6 bases. V dropped 1 base and J dropped 3 bases, with 11 bases sitting between them. Germline V gene sequence: CDR1 SGHRS, CDR2 YFSETQ. This CDR3 region has 14 residues. The CDR3 loop is CASSLLGRGYEQYV. The CDR3 DNA sequence: TGCGCCAGCAGCTTGTTAGGCAGGGGCTACGAGCAGTACGTC.

The chain couples TRBV21-1 to TRBJ2-5; the table's D call of TRBD2 was not tested on the DNA. TRBV21-1 constitutes a pseudogene. This CDR3 region has 14 residues. The CDR3 here is CASSKQGGWETQYF. In DNA, the CDR3 is TGTGCCAGCAGCAAACAGGGAGGATGGGAGACCCAGTACTTC.

The V and J genes are TRBV30 and TRBJ2-3; 7 positions agree with TRBD1. J gave up 0 bases and V 1 base, and 4 bases lay outside the gene matches. The CDR3 has 15 residues. Germline CDR1 reads GTSNPN; CDR2 reads SVGIG (reference sequence). The CDR3 DNA follows: TGTGCCTGGAGTGGGGACAGAACTAGCACAGATACGCAGTATTTT. Amino acids: CAWSGDRTSTDTQYF. The entire variable domain, with the rest obtained from reference TRBV30 and TRBJ2-3, is as follows: SQTIHQWPATLVQPVGSPLSLECTVEGTSNPNLYWYRQAAGRGLQLLFYSVGIGQISSEVPQNLSASRPQDRQFILSSKKLLLSDSGFYLCAWSGDRTSTDTQYFGPGTRLTVL.

The genes are TRBV28 and TRBJ1-3; 10 nucleotides match TRBD1. CDR3 length equals 18 residues. Germline V lookup: CDR1 MDHEN, CDR2 SYDVKM. The V segment lost 3 bases and the J segment 4 bases; nucleotides outside the gene matches: 12. CDR3 sequence reads: CASSLGQGIVVAGNTIYF. The DNA for the CDR3 is TGTGCCAGCAGTTTGGGACAGGGGATCGTGGTCGCCGGAAACACCATATATTTT.

The chain has TRBV7-9 and TRBJ1-2, with a tentative D call TRBD1 (5 bases). Per the germline V gene, CDR1 is SEHNR and CDR2 is FQNEAQ (reference sequence). Trimming pared 5 bases from V and 8 bases from J, leaving 15 bases between. This CDR3 spans 13 amino acids. CDR3 nucleotides: TGTGCCAGCAGCCCCCCCAGGGATCTGGGCTACACCTTC. Translated, it gives CASSPPRDLGYTF.

The chain links TRBV28 to TRBJ1-6; D might be TRBD1 (5 bases). The CDR3 extends over 19 amino acids. Germline assignment: CDR1 MDHEN and CDR2 SYDVKM. V was clipped by 8 bases and J by 0 bases, with 23 bases between them. The CDR3 loop reads CASRKHLPLTVSYNSPLHF. CDR3 coding DNA: TGTGCCAGCCGGAAACATTTACCATTGACAGTCTCCTATAATTCACCCCTCCACTTT.

V gene TRBV15 combines with J gene TRBJ1-4; D is undetermined. There are 15 residues in the CDR3. Per the germline V gene, CDR1 is LNHNV and CDR2 is YYDKDF (reference sequence). The V gene lost 1 base and the J gene lost 0 bases, with 6 bases spanning the gap. CDR3 nucleotide sequence: TGTGCCACCAGCAGAGGAGGAGCAACTAATGAAAAACTGTTTTTT. Translated: CATSRGGATNEKLFF.

The V call is TRBV6-1, the J call TRBJ2-2, with 7 bases matching TRBD1. Germline V gives CDR1 MNHNS, CDR2 SASEGT. This CDR3 is built from 14 residues. V gave up 10 bases and J gave up 4 bases; unmatched junction bases: 9. CDR3 loop: CATHKGAGTGELFF. Here the CDR3 DNA reads TGTGCCACCCATAAGGGGGCCGGCACCGGGGAGCTGTTTTTT.

The chain employs TRBV6-1 and TRBJ2-3; D is unclear. Germline CDR1 MNHNS, CDR2 SASEGT. Trimming took 6 bases from V and 2 from J, leaving 6 bases between them. The CDR3 loop spans 12 amino acids. DNA of the CDR3: TGTGCCAGCAGGGAGATCACAGATACGCAGTATTTT. The encoded protein is CASREITDTQYF.